The 14 T cell receptor beta chains below all came from one sample that was sequenced in a study of Tregs in tolerant kidney transplant recipients. Sequenced by immunoSEQ multiplex PCR; TCRdb stores in-frame clones only, minus some. This sample has 200,000 to 300,000 clones; roughly 80% occur once, and the top ten carry around 0.6%. Sequencing input: CD4+ T cells from blood. The receptor source for this set is a human donor in good health.

V usage is TRBV7-8 and J usage is TRBJ2-2, with D uncertain. Germline CDR1 is SGHVS and CDR2 is FQNEAQ. CDR3 length: 12 amino acids. The CDR3 nucleotides are TGTGCTAGGCAGGCACAAACCGGGGAGCTGTTTTTT. Its protein is CARQAQTGELFF.

This clone was seen a single time. The chain is built from TRBV5-1 and TRBJ2-1; no clear D gene. The V and J ends lost 3 bases and 8 bases respectively, with 9 bases between them. Germline loops: CDR1 SGHRS, CDR2 YFSETQ. The CDR3 has 12 amino acids. The CDR3: CASSSPSDEQFF. As DNA, the CDR3 is TGCGCCAGCAGCTCCCCTTCCGATGAGCAGTTCTTC.

The rearrangement joins TRBV6-4 to TRBJ1-4, with no clear D. V was pared by 3 bases and J by 6 bases, with 14 bases between. Germline-derived CDR1 and CDR2 are MRHNA and SNTAGT. CDR3 length: 15 residues. The CDR3 reads CASSENFGFDEKLFF. The CDR3 DNA follows: TGTGCCAGCAGTGAAAATTTTGGGTTCGATGAAAAACTGTTTTTT.

The V gene is TRBV11-3, the J gene TRBJ1-1; a possible D gene is TRBD1 (6 bases). The ends were cut back, 4 bases at V and 1 base at J, with 13 bases in the middle. From germline, CDR1 is SGHNT and CDR2 YENEEA. The CDR3 has 15 residues. CDR3 residues: CASSSRTEENTEAFF. As DNA, the CDR3 is TGTGCCAGCAGCTCCCGGACAGAGGAGAACACTGAAGCTTTCTTT.

This clone was observed a handful of times. The chain has TRBV7-9 and TRBJ1-1; D gene unclear. Germline CDR1 SEHNR, CDR2 FQNEAQ (reference sequence). The CDR3 runs 13 residues. V was cut by 2 bases and J by 4 bases, with 8 bases left in between. This CDR3 reads CASSLFSATEAFF. The CDR3 nucleotides are TGTGCCAGCAGCTTATTCTCGGCCACTGAAGCTTTCTTT. The full variable domain, completed using reference TRBV7-9 and TRBJ1-1, is DTGVSQNPRHKITKRGQNVTFRCDPISEHNRLYWYRQTLGQGPEFLTYFQNEAQLEKSRLLSDRFSAERPKGSFSTLEIQRTEQGDSAMYLCASSLFSATEAFFGQGTRLTVV.

V and J are TRBV18 and TRBJ2-2; a possible D gene is TRBD2 (5 bases). The V gene lost 3 bases and the J gene lost 5 bases, with 10 bases spanning the gap. CDR1 is KGHSH, CDR2 LQKENI, per germline. The CDR3 covers 14 residues. This CDR3 is CASSPKRETGELFF. CDR3 in DNA: TGTGCCAGCTCACCCAAGAGGGAAACCGGGGAGCTGTTTTTT.

In nucleotides, the CDR3 is TGTGCCAGCAGAAAGGACGGGAACTACTACGAGCAGTACTTC. Protein product: CASRKDGNYYEQYF. The chain links TRBV6-1 to TRBJ2-7; D possibly corresponds to TRBD2 (5 bases). Germline lookup yields CDR1 MNHNS and CDR2 SASEGT. This CDR3 has 14 residues. V was shortened by 6 bases and J by 3 bases, with 15 bases between the two germline ends.

The V and J genes are TRBV5-5 and TRBJ1-4, with 10 bases aligning to TRBD1. With V trimmed by 0 bases and J by 8 bases, 4 bases remained unmatched. The germline gives CDR1 SGHKS, CDR2 YYEKEE (reference sequence). This CDR3 contains 15 residues. DNA of the CDR3: TGTGCCAGCAGCTTGGCGGGACAGGGGAGCGAAAAACTGTTTTTT. This codes for CASSLAGQGSEKLFF.

V usage is TRBV7-9 and J usage is TRBJ1-1, with TRBD1 matching over 10 bases. The CDR3 spans 13 residues. In germline, CDR1 is SEHNR, CDR2 FQNEAQ (reference sequence). V lost 8 bases, J lost 5 bases, and 5 bases stayed unmatched. The CDR3 protein is CASRGQGDTEAFF. DNA for the CDR3: TGTGCCAGCCGCGGACAGGGGGATACTGAAGCTTTCTTT.

As concerns this clone: Other DNA variants within this sample encode the same CDR3. The gene calls are TRBV28 and TRBJ1-5; TRBD1 matches 12 bases. The CDR3 is 17 residues long. V shed 7 bases and J 7 bases; nucleotides not matched to a gene: 14. Germline CDR1 and CDR2: MDHEN and SYDVKM. For the CDR3, the DNA is TGTGCCAGCACCCACCGCCGGGACAGGGGGCAGGGGCAGCCCCAGCATTTT. Its translation: CASTHRRDRGQGQPQHF.

The CDR3 is CASSQRLQANTEAFF. CDR3 nucleotide sequence: TGTGCCAGCAGCCAACGATTACAGGCGAACACTGAAGCTTTCTTT. V gene TRBV4-2 combines with J gene TRBJ1-1; TRBD1 might be the D (5 bases). Trimming shortened V by 2 bases and J by 1 base, and 11 bases separated the two germline ends. Germline CDR1 and CDR2: LGHNA and YNFKEQ. CDR3 length equals 15 residues.

V and J are TRBV6-1 and TRBJ1-2, with 8 bases fitting TRBD1. Trimming took 0 bases from V and 8 from J; bases not matched to a gene: 8. Germline V gene lookup returns CDR1 MNHNS and CDR2 SASEGT. The CDR3 is 15 amino acids. The CDR3 spells CASSEAWGTGGGYTF. DNA for the CDR3: TGTGCCAGCAGTGAAGCGTGGGGGACAGGAGGCGGCTACACCTTC.

This chain uses TRBV2 with TRBJ1-4, with D tentatively TRBD1 (6 bases). Trimming cost V 0 bases and J 6 bases, with 17 bases left between them. The V gene's germline CDR1 is SNHLY and CDR2 FYNNEI. This CDR3 has 17 amino acids. CDR3 sequence reads: CASSEALRTAIYEKLFF. The CDR3, as DNA: TGTGCCAGCAGTGAAGCTCTACGGACAGCCATTTATGAAAAACTGTTTTTT. Based on the CDR3 plus reference TRBV2 and TRBJ1-4, the full variable domain is EPEVTQTPSHQVTQMGQEVILRCVPISNHLYFYWYRQILGQKVEFLVSFYNNEISEKSEIFDDQFSVERPDGSNFTLKIRSTKLEDSAMYFCASSEALRTAIYEKLFFGSGTQLSVL.

The chain uses TRBV2 and TRBJ1-6; maybe TRBD1 (5 bases). The CDR3 runs to 15 residues. Germline V CDR1 and CDR2: SNHLY, FYNNEI. V lost 0 bases and J 9 bases, leaving 12 bases between the germline ends. The CDR3 reads CASSEARGHTSPLHF. The CDR3, as DNA: TGTGCCAGCAGTGAAGCCCGGGGCCATACTTCACCCCTCCACTTT.